This TCR beta chain originates from a study of T cells of healthy individuals. The V gene end was trimmed by 2 bases and the J gene end by 3 bases; junction bases not matched to a gene: 7. CDR1 is MNHEY and CDR2 is SVGAGI in the germline V gene. This CDR3 contains 15 residues. Each CDR3 protein is one row after TCRdb ran MiXCR on the 5' RACE reads. The data hold 95,000 to 100,000 distinct CDR3 sequences, with 17% observed a single time. This clonotype originated in a human donor in good health. J is TRBJ2-7 and V is TRBV6-5; TRBD1 matches at 7 bases. The CDR3 here is CASSYRDSPDYEQYF. The DNA of the CDR3 is TGTGCCAGCAGTTACCGGGACAGTCCCGACTACGAGCAGTACTTC.